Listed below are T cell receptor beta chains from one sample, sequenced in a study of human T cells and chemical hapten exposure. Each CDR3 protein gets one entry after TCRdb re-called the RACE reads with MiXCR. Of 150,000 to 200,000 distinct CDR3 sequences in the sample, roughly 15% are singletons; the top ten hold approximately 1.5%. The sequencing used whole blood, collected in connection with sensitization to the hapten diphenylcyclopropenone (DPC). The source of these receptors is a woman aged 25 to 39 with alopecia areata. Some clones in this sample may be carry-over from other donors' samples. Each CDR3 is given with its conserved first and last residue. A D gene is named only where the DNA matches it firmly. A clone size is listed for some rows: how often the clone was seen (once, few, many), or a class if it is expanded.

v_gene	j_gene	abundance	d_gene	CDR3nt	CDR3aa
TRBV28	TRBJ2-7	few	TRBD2	TGTGCCAGCAGTTTATGGACTAGCGGGAGTTTCTACGAGCAGTACTTC	CASSLWTSGSFYEQYF
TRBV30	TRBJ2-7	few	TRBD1	TGTGCCTGGACCCACGGACAGGGCTACGAGCAGTACTTC	CAWTHGQGYEQYF
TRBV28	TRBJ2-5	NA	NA	TGTGCCAGCAGTTCCCCCGACCGACAAGAGACCCAGTACTTC	CASSSPDRQETQYF
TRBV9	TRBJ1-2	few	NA	TGTGCCAGCAGCGTAGGGGACCCCGATGGATATGGCTACACCTTC	CASSVGDPDGYGYTF
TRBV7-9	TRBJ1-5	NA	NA	TGTGCCAGCAGCTTCCCTAATCAGCCCCAGCATTTT	CASSFPNQPQHF
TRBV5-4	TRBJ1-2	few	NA	TGTGCCAGCAGCCCCAGGGAAGGCTATGGCTACACCTTC	CASSPREGYGYTF
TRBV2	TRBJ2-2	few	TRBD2	TGTGCCAGCAGTTTTCTAGCGGTCGCGAACACCGGGGAGCTGTTTTTT	CASSFLAVANTGELFF
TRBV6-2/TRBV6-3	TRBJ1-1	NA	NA	TGTGCCAGCACCTGGGGACCACCCGGGGCTGAAGCTTTCTTT	CASTWGPPGAEAFF
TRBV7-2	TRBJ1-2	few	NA	TGTGCCAGCAGCCCGCGACAGAATTATGGCTACACCTTC	CASSPRQNYGYTF
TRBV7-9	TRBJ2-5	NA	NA	TGTGCCAGCAGCTTTTCGCGCCAAGGCGGCCATCATGAGACCCAGTACTTC	CASSFSRQGGHHETQYF
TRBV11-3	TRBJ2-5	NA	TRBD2	TGTGCCAGCAGCCTTGGACTAGCTGTGGAGACCCAGTACTTC	CASSLGLAVETQYF
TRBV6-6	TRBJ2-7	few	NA	TGTGCCAGCAGTCTCCAGACAGACGAGCAGTACTTC	CASSLQTDEQYF
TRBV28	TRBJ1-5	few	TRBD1	TGTGCCAGCAGTCAGGGACAGGCCGGGCCGCCCCAGCATTTT	CASSQGQAGPPQHF
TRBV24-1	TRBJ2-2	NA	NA	TGTGCCACCGAAAATTCCGCGGGCACCGGGGAGCTGTTTTTT	CATENSAGTGELFF
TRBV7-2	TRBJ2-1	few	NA	TGTGCCAGCAGCTTAGATGTAGGGCCCTACAATGAGCAGTTCTTC	CASSLDVGPYNEQFF
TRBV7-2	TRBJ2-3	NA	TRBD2	TGTGCCAGCAGCTTAGGCATTAGTGGGACTAGCGGGCAGTATTTT	CASSLGISGTSGQYF
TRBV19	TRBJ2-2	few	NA	TGTGCCAGTAGACCCCTCCCGACGGGTACCGGGGAGCTGTTTTTT	CASRPLPTGTGELFF
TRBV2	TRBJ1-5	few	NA	TGTGCCAGCAGTGAATCCTGGGCTCAGCCCCAGCATTTT	CASSESWAQPQHF
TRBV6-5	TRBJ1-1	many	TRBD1	TGTGCCAGCGGGGACAGCCTTTCGAACACTGAAGCTTTCTTT	CASGDSLSNTEAFF
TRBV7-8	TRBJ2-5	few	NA	TGTGCCAGCAGAATAAGATTCAGAGAGACCCAGTACTTC	CASRIRFRETQYF
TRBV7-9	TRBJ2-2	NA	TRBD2	TGTGCCAGCACCCAGCGGGAGAACGGGGAGCTGTTTTTT	CASTQRENGELFF
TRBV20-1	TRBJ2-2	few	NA	TGCAGTGCTAGTGGGTCTTTCGCCGGGGAGCTGTTTTTT	CSASGSFAGELFF
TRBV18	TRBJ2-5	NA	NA	TGTGCCAGCTCACGGGAGTCGGAGACCCAGTACTTC	CASSRESETQYF
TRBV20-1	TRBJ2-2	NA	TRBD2	TGCAGTGCTCGATCCTCTACTAGCGGGGTTAGCGGGGAGCTGTTTTTT	CSARSSTSGVSGELFF
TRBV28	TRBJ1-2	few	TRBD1	TGTGCCAGCAGTTACCCCGGAGGGGGCGGCGGCTACACCTTC	CASSYPGGGGGYTF
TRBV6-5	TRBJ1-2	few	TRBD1	TGTGCCAGCAGTGGCCGGGACAGGAACTATGGCTACACCTTC	CASSGRDRNYGYTF
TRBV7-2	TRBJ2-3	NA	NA	TGTGCCAGCAGCTTAGGAGGGAAGTGGACAGATACGCAGTATTTT	CASSLGGKWTDTQYF
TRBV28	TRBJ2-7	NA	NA	TGTGCCAGCAGGGGACCCTTAGGGGGCGAGCAGTACTTC	CASRGPLGGEQYF
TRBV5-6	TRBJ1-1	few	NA	TGTGCCAGCAGCTTGGGCGACCGGGCTGAAGCTTTCTTT	CASSLGDRAEAFF
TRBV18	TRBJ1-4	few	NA	TGTGCCAGCTCACCAAGGACCCCGAAAGAGAATGAAAAACTGTTTTTT	CASSPRTPKENEKLFF
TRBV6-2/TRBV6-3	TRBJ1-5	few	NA	TGTGCCAGCAGAAAGGGGGTTCAGCCCCAGCATTTT	CASRKGVQPQHF
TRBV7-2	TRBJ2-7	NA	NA	TGTGCCAGCAGCTTAGCGTTCGGGCACGAGCAGTACTTC	CASSLAFGHEQYF